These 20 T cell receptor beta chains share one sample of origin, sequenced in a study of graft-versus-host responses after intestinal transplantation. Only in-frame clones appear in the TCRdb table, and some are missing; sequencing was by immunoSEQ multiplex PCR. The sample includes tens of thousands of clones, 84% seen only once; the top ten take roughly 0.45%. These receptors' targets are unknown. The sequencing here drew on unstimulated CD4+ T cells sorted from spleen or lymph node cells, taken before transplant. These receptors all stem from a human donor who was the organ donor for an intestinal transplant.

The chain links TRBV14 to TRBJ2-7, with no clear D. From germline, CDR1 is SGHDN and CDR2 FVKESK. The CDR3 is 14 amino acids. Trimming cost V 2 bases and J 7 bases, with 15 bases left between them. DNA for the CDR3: TGTGCCAGCAGCCAAAGGGCAGGTTACGGGGAGCAGTACTTC. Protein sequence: CASSQRAGYGEQYF. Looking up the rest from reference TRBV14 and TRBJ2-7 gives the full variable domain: EAGVTQFPSHSVIEKGQTVTLRCDPISGHDNLYWYRRVMGKEIKFLLHFVKESKQDESGMPNNRFLAERTGGTYSTLKVQPAELEDSGVYFCASSQRAGYGEQYFGPGTRLTVT.

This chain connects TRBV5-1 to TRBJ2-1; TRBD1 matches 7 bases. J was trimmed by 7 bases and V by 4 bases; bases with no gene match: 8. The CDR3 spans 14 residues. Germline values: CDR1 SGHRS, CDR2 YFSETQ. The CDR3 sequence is CASSVAVQGNEQFF. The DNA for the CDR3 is TGCGCCAGCAGCGTAGCCGTACAGGGGAATGAGCAGTTCTTC.

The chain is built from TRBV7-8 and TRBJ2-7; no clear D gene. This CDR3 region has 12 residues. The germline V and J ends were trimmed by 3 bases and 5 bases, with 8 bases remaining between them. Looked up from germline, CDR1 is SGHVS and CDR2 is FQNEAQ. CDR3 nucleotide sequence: TGTGCCAGCAGCTTTGCTCATGACGAGCAGTACTTC. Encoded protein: CASSFAHDEQYF.

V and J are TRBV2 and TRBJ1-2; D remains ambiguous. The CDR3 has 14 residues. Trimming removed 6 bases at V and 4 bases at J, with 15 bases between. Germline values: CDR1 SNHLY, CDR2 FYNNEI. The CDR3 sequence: CASSEGSWAYGYTF. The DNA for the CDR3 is TGTGCCAGCAGCGAGGGCTCCTGGGCCTATGGCTACACCTTC.

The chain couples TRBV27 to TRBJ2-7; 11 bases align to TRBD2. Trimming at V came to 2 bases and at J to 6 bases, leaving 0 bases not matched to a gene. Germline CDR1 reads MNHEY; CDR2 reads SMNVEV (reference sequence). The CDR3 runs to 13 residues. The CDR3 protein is CASSLGLAGEQYF. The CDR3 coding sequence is TGTGCCAGCAGTTTAGGACTAGCGGGCGAGCAGTACTTC.

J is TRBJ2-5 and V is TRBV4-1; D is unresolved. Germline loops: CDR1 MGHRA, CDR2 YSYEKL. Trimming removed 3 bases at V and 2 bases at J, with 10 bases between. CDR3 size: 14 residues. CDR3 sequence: CASSHPDLQETQYF. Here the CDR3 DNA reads TGCGCCAGCAGCCACCCTGATTTACAAGAGACCCAGTACTTC.

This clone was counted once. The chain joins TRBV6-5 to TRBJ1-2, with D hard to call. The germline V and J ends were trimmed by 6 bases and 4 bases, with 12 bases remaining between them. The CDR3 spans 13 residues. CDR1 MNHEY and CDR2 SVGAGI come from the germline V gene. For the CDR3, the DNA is TGTGCCAGCAGAGAACTGAATCTCTATGGCTACACCTTC. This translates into CASRELNLYGYTF.

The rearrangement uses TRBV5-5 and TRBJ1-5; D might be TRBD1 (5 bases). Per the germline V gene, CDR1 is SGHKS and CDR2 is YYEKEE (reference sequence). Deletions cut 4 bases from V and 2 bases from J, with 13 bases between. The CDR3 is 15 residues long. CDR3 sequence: CASSPGPVGNQPQHF. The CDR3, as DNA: TGTGCCAGCAGCCCGGGACCGGTTGGCAATCAGCCCCAGCATTTT.

The CDR3 sequence is CAISEWTGNTEAFF. The CDR3 DNA sequence: TGTGCCATCAGTGAGTGGACAGGGAACACTGAAGCTTTCTTT. The V and J genes are TRBV10-3 and TRBJ1-1, with 7 bases that match TRBD1. J gave up 1 base and V 1 base, and 0 bases lay outside the gene matches. The CDR3 loop spans 14 amino acids. Germline V gene lookup returns CDR1 ENHRY and CDR2 SYGVKD.

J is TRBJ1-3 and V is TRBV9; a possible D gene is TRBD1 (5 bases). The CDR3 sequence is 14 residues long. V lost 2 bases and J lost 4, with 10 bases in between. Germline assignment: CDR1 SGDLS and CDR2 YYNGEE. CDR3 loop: CASSVGTLGNTIYF. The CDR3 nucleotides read TGTGCCAGCAGCGTTGGGACTCTAGGAAACACCATATATTTT.

Here the CDR3 reads CASSPDRSGNSPLHF. The DNA for the CDR3 is TGTGCCAGCAGCCCAGACAGGTCTGGAAATTCACCCCTCCACTTT. The J gene is TRBJ1-6, the V gene TRBV6-5; weak D call: TRBD1 (6 bases). Germline loops: CDR1 MNHEY, CDR2 SVGAGI. The V end was cut by 6 bases, the J end by 7 bases, with 16 bases between. This CDR3 spans 15 amino acids.

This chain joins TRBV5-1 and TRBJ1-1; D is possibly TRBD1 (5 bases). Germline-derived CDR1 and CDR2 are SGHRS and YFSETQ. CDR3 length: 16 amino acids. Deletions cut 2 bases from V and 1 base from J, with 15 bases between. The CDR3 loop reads CASSFIRDGANTEAFF. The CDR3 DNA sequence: TGCGCCAGCAGCTTTATCAGGGACGGGGCGAACACTGAAGCTTTCTTT.

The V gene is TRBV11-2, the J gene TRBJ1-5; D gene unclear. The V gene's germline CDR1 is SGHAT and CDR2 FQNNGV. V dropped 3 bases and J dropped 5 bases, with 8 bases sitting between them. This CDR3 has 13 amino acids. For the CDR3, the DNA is TGTGCCAGCAGCTTTGATTCTGATCAGCCCCAGCATTTT. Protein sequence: CASSFDSDQPQHF.

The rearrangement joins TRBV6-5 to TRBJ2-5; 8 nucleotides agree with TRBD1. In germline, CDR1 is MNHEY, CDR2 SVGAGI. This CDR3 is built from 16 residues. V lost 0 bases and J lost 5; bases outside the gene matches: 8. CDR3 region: CASSYSSTGARETQYF. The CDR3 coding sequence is TGTGCCAGCAGTTACTCATCGACAGGGGCCCGTGAGACCCAGTACTTC.

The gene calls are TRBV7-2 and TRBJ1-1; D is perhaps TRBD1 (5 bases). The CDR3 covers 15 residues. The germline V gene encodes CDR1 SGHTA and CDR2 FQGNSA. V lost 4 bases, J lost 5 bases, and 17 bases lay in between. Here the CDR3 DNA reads TGTGCCAGCAGCTCAGGAGGGGAGGTGGGTACTGAAGCTTTCTTT. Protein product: CASSSGGEVGTEAFF.

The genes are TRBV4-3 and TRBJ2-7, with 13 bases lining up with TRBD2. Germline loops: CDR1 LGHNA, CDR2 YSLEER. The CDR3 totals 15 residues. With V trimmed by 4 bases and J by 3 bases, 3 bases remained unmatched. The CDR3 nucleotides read TGCGCCAGCAGCCGGGGGACTAGCGGGATCTACGAGCAGTACTTC. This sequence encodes CASSRGTSGIYEQYF.

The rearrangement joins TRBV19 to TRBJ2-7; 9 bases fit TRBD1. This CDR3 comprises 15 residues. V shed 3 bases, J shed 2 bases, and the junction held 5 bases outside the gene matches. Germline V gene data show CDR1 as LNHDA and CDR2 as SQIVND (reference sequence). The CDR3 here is CASSIGTGSTYEQYF. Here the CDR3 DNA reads TGTGCCAGTAGTATTGGGACAGGGAGTACCTACGAGCAGTACTTC.

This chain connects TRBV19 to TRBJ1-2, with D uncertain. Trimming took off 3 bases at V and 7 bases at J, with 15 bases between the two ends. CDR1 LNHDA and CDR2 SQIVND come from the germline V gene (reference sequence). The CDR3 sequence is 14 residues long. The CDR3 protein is CASSILDPTGGYTF. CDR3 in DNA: TGTGCCAGTAGTATCCTTGACCCCACTGGTGGCTACACCTTC.

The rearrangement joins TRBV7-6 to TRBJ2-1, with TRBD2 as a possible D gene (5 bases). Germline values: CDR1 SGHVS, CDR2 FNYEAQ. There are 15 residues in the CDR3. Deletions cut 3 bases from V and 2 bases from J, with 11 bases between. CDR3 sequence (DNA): TGTGCCAGCAGCTTGGGTAGCGAGGCCTACAATGAGCAGTTCTTC. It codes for CASSLGSEAYNEQFF.

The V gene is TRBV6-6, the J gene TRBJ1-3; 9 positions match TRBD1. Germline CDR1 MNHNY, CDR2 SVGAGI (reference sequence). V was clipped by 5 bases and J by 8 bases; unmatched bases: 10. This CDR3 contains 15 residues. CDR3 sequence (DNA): TGTGCCAGCAGTCTTCCGGGACAGGGTCGGCACACCATATATTTT. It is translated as CASSLPGQGRHTIYF.